This TCR beta chain is from a study of blood T cell repertoires in COVID-19. The wider study: Material from acute and convalescent COVID-19 was sourced from the United States, Italy and Spain. PBMCs, B-cell-depleted T cells, or T cells provided the cDNA or gDNA that made up the material.

This table comes from immunoSEQ multiplex PCR, and its TCRdb copy is limited to in-frame clones, with some not included. This sample has 77,000 or so clones, with roughly 82% found just once. Deletions cut 4 bases from V and 5 bases from J, with 7 bases between. The CDR3 contains 12 residues. The genes are TRBV12-3 or TRBV12-4 and TRBJ2-3; D unresolved. Sequencing was done on a sample of peripheral blood. This TCR came from a woman older than 75 with active or convalescent COVID-19. The CDR3 DNA reads as TGTGCCAGCAGTTCAATCCAAGATACGCAGTATTTT. Translation gives CASSSIQDTQYF.